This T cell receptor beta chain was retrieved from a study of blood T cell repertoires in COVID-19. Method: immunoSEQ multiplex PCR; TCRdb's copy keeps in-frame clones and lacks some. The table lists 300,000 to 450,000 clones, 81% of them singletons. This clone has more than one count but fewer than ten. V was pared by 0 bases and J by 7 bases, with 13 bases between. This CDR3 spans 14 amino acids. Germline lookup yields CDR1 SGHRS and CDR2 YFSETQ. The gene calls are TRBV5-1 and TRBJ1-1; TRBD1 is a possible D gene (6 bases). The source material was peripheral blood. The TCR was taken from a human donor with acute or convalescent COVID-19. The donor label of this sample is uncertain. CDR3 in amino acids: CASSLVGGQVEAFF. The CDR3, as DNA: TGCGCCAGCAGCTTGGTGGGGGGGCAGGTTGAAGCTTTCTTT. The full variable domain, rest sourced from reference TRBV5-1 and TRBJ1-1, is KAGVTQTPRYLIKTRGQQVTLSCSPISGHRSVSWYQQTPGQGLQFLFEYFSETQRNKGNFPGRFSGRQFSNSRSEMNVSTLELGDSALYLCASSLVGGQVEAFFGQGTRLTVV.